This TCR beta chain derives from a study of T cell clonotyping in hematopoietic cell transplantation (dated by TCRdb to the early 2020s). Describing the broader study: The study collected 120 to 150 blood samples from some 33 consecutive transplant recipients and their related donors. Recruitment of patients was conducted between late 2015 and early 2017, and follow-up was continued until September 2020 or death. Points the paper makes about the study in general: The sample size was limited and the cells went unsorted, which meant the CD4 and CD8 repertoire contributions could not be told apart. Broader posttransplant TCR repertoire diversity was predicted by donor and pretransplant recipient Inverse Simpson Index values. Recipient TCR diversity fell after transplant, with pathologically expanded clonotypes rising progressively from day 30 to day 180. Just a small fraction of recipient repertoires overlapped with donor repertoires, and more than 95% appeared de novo at the given depth.

This clone was counted once. Its antigen is currently not known. No much larger clonotype is one base removed from it; base qualities were not supplied. The CDR3 covers 10 residues, taking in both the cysteine and the phenylalanine. The kept DNA is CDR3 alone, 30 bases in frame from the first base. The V and J ends are trimmed by 4 bases and 3 bases, leaving 4 bases between them. CDR1 and CDR2 (DFQATT, SNEGSKA) derive from the germline V gene (reference sequence). This sample's time point label indicates: 30 days after allo-HCT. Blood samples were obtained from recipients approximately 28 days before transplant and at days 30, 100 and 180 after transplant. Nuclei Lysis Solution was used to extract genomic DNA from fresh or cryopreserved unfractionated peripheral blood mononuclear cells. The immunoSEQ assay, a bias-controlled multiplex PCR using V- and J-specific primers, was used to amplify TCR beta CDR3 regions from genomic DNA. In a second PCR step, a proprietary barcode and Illumina adapter sequences were attached to the CDR3 amplicons. CDR3 libraries were sequenced on an Illumina MiSeq instrument. The authors' pipeline ran thus. Export and quality control were handled in immunoSEQ Analyzer 3.0, while downstream analyses relied on R Bioconductor and Immunarch. Repertoire metrics were calculated using only productive rearrangements within the normalized downsampled data set. Pathologically expanded clonotypes were defined as those larger than 5 templates in the normalized cohort. Repertoire diversity was measured with the Inverse Simpson Index. To capture all clonotypes, CMV-specificity analyses were performed on the non-normalized data set. Here the immuneACCESS table is served through TCRdb, limited to in-frame sequences with V and J called. Missing clones are a known gap in these copies; in checked studies unresolved V genes cover under half, and the rest lacks a known reason. The V and J calls and clone size were taken over from that table, and D and trimming were inferred from the DNA. Here the sample has around 3,600 clones; around 19% occur a single time. The ten largest clonotypes hold 19% of the sample.

Sequenced here: peripheral blood mononuclear cells, sampled 30 days after allogeneic stem cell transplant. The chain joins TRBV20-1 to TRBJ2-7; the D gene assignment is ambiguous. The TCR originated in a male patient aged 45-60 years who had an allogeneic stem cell transplant from a related donor, so the T cells may come from the graft donor. Some clones in this sample may be carry-over from other donors' samples. The nucleotide sequence is given as TGCAGTGCTACACACTACGAGCAGTACTTC. Its translation is CSATHYEQYF.